These T cell receptor beta chains were read from a single sample in a study of blood T cell repertoires in COVID-19. Sequencing was performed with immunoSEQ multiplex PCR; in TCRdb, only in-frame clones are kept and a portion is missing. The table includes roughly 250,000 clones, about 86% detected once. Specimen: peripheral blood. These receptors all stem from a woman aged 30 to 39 with COVID-19, enrolled during active disease. The CDR3 runs from the conserved cysteine through the conserved F or W. Each record gives: clone size, J gene, D gene, V gene, CDR3 protein, CDR3 DNA. A D gene is named only where the DNA matches it firmly. Not every row has a clone size; where given, it reads once, few, many or a size class.

- TRBJ2-3 TRBD2 TRBV7-2 CASSLGPPGGFTDTQYF TGTGCCAGCAGCTTAGGGCCTCCGGGGGGGTTCACAGATACGCAGTATTTT
- TRBJ2-1 - TRBV19 CASTEGHEQFF TGTGCCAGTACTGAGGGCCATGAGCAGTTCTTC
few TRBJ1-1 TRBD1 TRBV6-5 CASTSMSQGATEAFF TGTGCCAGCACCTCGATGAGCCAGGGGGCTACTGAAGCTTTCTTT
- TRBJ1-5 TRBD1 TRBV15 CATSRPPGQGNQPQHF TGTGCCACCAGCAGACCCCCGGGACAGGGGAATCAGCCCCAGCATTTT
- TRBJ2-7 TRBD2 TRBV5-1 CASSLVGLAGGYEQYF TGCGCCAGCAGCTTGGTCGGACTAGCGGGGGGCTACGAGCAGTACTTC
- TRBJ2-7 - TRBV28 CASSPLRYEQYF TGTGCCAGCAGTCCACTGAGGTACGAGCAGTACTTC
- TRBJ1-4 TRBD1 TRBV23-1 CASSQKSQPPGQGGEKLFF TGCGCCAGCAGTCAAAAATCTCAGCCTCCGGGACAGGGGGGTGAAAAACTGTTTTTT
- TRBJ2-3 TRBD2 TRBV6-4 CASRGGGPTDTQYF TGTGCCAGCAGAGGCGGGGGGCCCACAGATACGCAGTATTTT
- TRBJ1-2 - TRBV2 CASSEQGSYGYTF TGTGCCAGCAGTGAACAGGGTAGCTATGGCTACACCTTC
- TRBJ1-5 TRBD1 TRBV7-9 CASSPGDRSQPQHF TGTGCCAGCAGTCCAGGGGACAGGAGTCAGCCCCAGCATTTT
- TRBJ2-2 - TRBV6-5 CATGKGYSNTGELFF TGTGCCACCGGAAAGGGGTATTCGAACACCGGGGAGCTGTTTTTT
- TRBJ2-3 - TRBV5-4 CASSLNRYTDTQYF TGTGCCAGCAGCTTGAACAGGTACACAGATACGCAGTATTTT
- TRBJ2-7 - TRBV28 CASSLLLTYEQYF TGTGCCAGCAGTTTGCTGCTAACCTACGAGCAGTACTTC
- TRBJ2-7 TRBD2 TRBV4-1 CASSQPYGLAAEQYF TGCGCCAGCAGCCAACCCTACGGACTAGCGGCCGAGCAGTACTTC
few TRBJ2-2 - TRBV7-9 CASSLDRDSRGTGELFF TGTGCCAGCAGCTTAGACCGGGACTCCCGGGGCACCGGGGAGCTGTTTTTT
once TRBJ2-5 TRBD1 TRBV5-4 CASSLQDRGVETQYF TGTGCCAGCAGCTTACAAGACAGGGGGGTAGAGACCCAGTACTTC
- TRBJ1-2 TRBD1 TRBV28 CASRKSGQGPRFGYGYTF TGTGCCAGCAGAAAGTCGGGACAGGGGCCCCGATTCGGCTATGGCTACACCTTC
- TRBJ2-1 - TRBV11-3 CASSLGQGADFNEQFF TGTGCCAGCAGCTTAGGGCAGGGCGCAGATTTCAATGAGCAGTTCTTC
- TRBJ2-2 - TRBV12-3/TRBV12-4 CASGRLNTGELFF TGTGCCAGCGGTAGACTAAACACCGGGGAGCTGTTTTTT
- TRBJ1-1 - TRBV27 CASSPGFYTEAFF TGTGCCAGCAGTCCGGGGTTCTACACTGAAGCTTTCTTT
- TRBJ2-3 TRBD2 TRBV18 CASSPPGGDTQYF TGTGCCAGCTCACCACCGGGGGGGGATACGCAGTATTTT
- TRBJ1-6 TRBD1 TRBV6-5 CASKTGLGSPLHF TGTGCCAGCAAGACAGGGCTCGGATCACCCCTCCACTTT
- TRBJ1-1 TRBD1 TRBV6-1 CASSGGPGGVRNTEAFF TGTGCCAGCAGTGGGGGTCCAGGGGGTGTTAGGAACACTGAAGCTTTCTTT
- TRBJ2-7 - TRBV4-1 CASSLQPLLYEQYF TGCGCCAGCAGCCTACAACCCTTATTGTACGAGCAGTACTTC
few TRBJ1-2 TRBD1 TRBV5-6 CASSQSDRPNYGYTF TGTGCCAGCAGCCAGTCGGACAGGCCCAACTATGGCTACACCTTC
- TRBJ1-1 - TRBV18 CASSPEKGRTEAFF TGTGCCAGCTCACCGGAAAAGGGGCGCACTGAAGCTTTCTTT
- TRBJ2-3 TRBD2 TRBV19 CASSPYGTSLTDTQYF TGTGCCAGTAGTCCGTATGGGACTAGCCTTACAGATACGCAGTATTTT
- TRBJ1-2 TRBD1 TRBV5-1 CASSLSGRGNYGYTF TGCGCCAGCAGCCTCTCGGGCAGGGGGAACTATGGCTACACCTTC
few TRBJ1-6 - TRBV15 CATSRPGRSAGSPLHF TGTGCCACCAGCAGGCCAGGGAGGTCGGCGGGTTCACCCCTCCACTTT
- TRBJ2-7 - TRBV10-2 CASSESKQSYEQYF TGCGCCAGCAGTGAGTCGAAACAGTCCTACGAGCAGTACTTC
- TRBJ1-3 - TRBV15 CATSGTPVSGNTIYF TGTGCCACCAGCGGGACACCCGTCTCTGGAAACACCATATATTTT
once TRBJ2-1 - TRBV2 CASDTLNEQFF TGTGCCAGCGATACATTGAATGAGCAGTTCTTC
- TRBJ1-1 - TRBV5-1 CASSRPNRDPTEAFF TGCGCCAGCAGCCGCCCGAACAGGGACCCCACTGAAGCTTTCTTT
once TRBJ1-1 TRBD1 TRBV29-1 CSVSPGTVNTEAFF TGCAGCGTTTCACCCGGGACAGTCAACACTGAAGCTTTCTTT
- TRBJ1-4 TRBD1 TRBV28 CASSPWTGGLNEKLFF TGTGCCAGCAGTCCCTGGACAGGGGGACTGAATGAAAAACTGTTTTTT
- TRBJ1-1 - TRBV18 CASSPLAGAGVNTEAFF TGTGCCAGCTCACCACTGGCGGGGGCAGGGGTGAACACTGAAGCTTTCTTT
- TRBJ2-7 - TRBV5-1 CASSPLMAGDSYEQYF TGCGCCAGCAGCCCGCTAATGGCGGGCGATTCCTACGAGCAGTACTTC
- TRBJ1-1 - TRBV12-3/TRBV12-4 CASSTGNTTEAFF TGTGCCAGCAGTACAGGGAATACGACTGAAGCTTTCTTT
- TRBJ2-1 TRBD2 TRBV7-8 CASSLAGLAGGNNEQFF TGTGCCAGCAGCTTAGCGGGACTAGCGGGGGGTAACAATGAGCAGTTCTTC
- TRBJ2-2 TRBD2 TRBV2 CASISSGGYMFGELFF TGTGCCAGCATCTCTAGCGGGGGGTATATGTTCGGGGAGCTGTTTTTT
- TRBJ2-3 TRBD2 TRBV2 CASSTGGVMDTQYF TGTGCCAGCAGTACGGGGGGAGTTATGGATACGCAGTATTTT
- TRBJ1-1 - TRBV5-4 CASSSFTEAFF TGTGCCAGCAGCTCCTTCACTGAAGCTTTCTTT